This entry concerns a single TCR beta chain. This specimen belongs to a study of blood T cell repertoires in COVID-19. Study-wide context: COVID-19 samples from acute and convalescent phases originated in the United States, Italy and Spain. The analysed material was cDNA or gDNA that came from T cells, B-cell-depleted T cells, or PBMCs.

The CDR3 is made up of 11 amino acids. Trimming took off 7 bases at V and 0 bases at J, with 3 bases between the two ends. The germline V gene encodes CDR1 MGHDK and CDR2 SYGVNS. In the authors' methods: Using reference gene primer amplification, nucleated cell counts were estimated. The protocol was immunoSEQ multiplex PCR, while the TCRdb copy is restricted to in-frame clones and leaves out a portion. That table supplies the V and J calls and clone size; D and trimming were determined from the DNA. This repertoire shows under 300,000 clones, 85% to 90% found once; its top ten account for approximately 3.3%.

The sequencing sample was made of peripheral blood. The sequence was collected from a woman between 40 and 50 years old with acute or convalescent COVID-19. V usage is TRBV25-1 and J usage is TRBJ1-1, with D hard to call. The chain's CDR3 is CASILNTEAFF. CDR3 in DNA: TGTGCCAGCATCTTGAACACTGAAGCTTTCTTT.